These 27 T cell receptor beta chains came from one sample sequenced in a study of beta chain features in type 1 diabetes. Overall study findings and caveats: Among patients with Type 1 diabetes, TCRB CDR3s were moderately but significantly shorter in every one of the four CD4+ subsets.

The isolated RNA, all of it, was reverse transcribed, so expressed TCRB transcripts were what got sequenced. Assay used: immunoSEQ multiplex PCR; TCRdb lists only in-frame clones, some missing. This sample has some 640,000 clones; over 12% occur once, and the top ten carry less than 0.04%. These receptors' antigens are unknown. The sequencing sample was made of naive CD4+ T cells from blood. These receptors were obtained from a man aged 18-30 years with type 1 diabetes.

This clone was observed a few times. V gene TRBV7-2 combines with J gene TRBJ1-1, with a weak D call TRBD1 (5 bases). Germline V gives CDR1 SGHTA, CDR2 FQGNSA. V lost 6 bases, J lost 4 bases, and 15 bases lay in between. This CDR3 has 14 residues. CDR3 sequence reads: CASRSGRSTTEAFF. The CDR3 nucleotides read TGTGCCAGCAGGTCAGGGAGAAGTACCACTGAAGCTTTCTTT.

This clone was counted a few times. The gene calls are TRBV28 and TRBJ2-5, with D tentatively TRBD1 (6 bases). CDR1 is MDHEN and CDR2 is SYDVKM in the germline V gene. Trimming took 3 bases from V and 0 from J, leaving 11 bases between them. CDR3 length equals 15 residues. In DNA, the CDR3 is TGTGCCAGCAGTTTTACAGGGAGTTACCAAGAGACCCAGTACTTC. Protein: CASSFTGSYQETQYF.

This clone has a handful of counts. The chain uses TRBV28 and TRBJ2-7; D unresolved. Trimming stripped 5 bases from V and 6 bases from J, with 11 bases between. This CDR3 is built from 12 residues. Germline CDR1 MDHEN, CDR2 SYDVKM. CDR3 in DNA: TGTGCCAGCAGTCCCTCCTATAGCGAGCAGTACTTC. Its translation: CASSPSYSEQYF.

The sample holds one count of this clone. The chain links TRBV9 to TRBJ2-1; D possibly uses TRBD1 or TRBD2 (5 bases each). This CDR3 is built from 14 residues. Germline-derived CDR1 and CDR2 are SGDLS and YYNGEE. V was clipped by 9 bases and J by 8 bases, with 21 bases between them. The chain's CDR3 is CATTPGARGDEQFF. For the CDR3, the DNA is TGTGCCACCACGCCCGGGGCTAGGGGTGATGAGCAGTTCTTC.

This clone has only a few counts. The chain links TRBV9 to TRBJ2-1, with a possible D match to TRBD1 (5 bases). Per germline, CDR1 SGDLS and CDR2 YYNGEE. Deletions cut 0 bases from V and 11 bases from J, with 18 bases between. This CDR3 is built from 15 residues. The CDR3, as DNA: TGTGCCAGCAGCGTAGACCTACCCTCAGGGAAAAAGCAGTTCTTC. Residues: CASSVDLPSGKKQFF.

The chain uses TRBV9 and TRBJ1-6; D not resolved. Trimming shortened V by 3 bases and J by 1 base, and 8 bases separated the two germline ends. The CDR3 runs to 15 residues. Germline assignment: CDR1 SGDLS and CDR2 YYNGEE. The DNA of the CDR3 is TGTGCCAGCAGCGCCACGACATCCTATAATTCACCCCTCCACTTT. Translated, it gives CASSATTSYNSPLHF.

The V call is TRBV2, the J call TRBJ2-5; tentatively, D is TRBD2 (6 bases). In germline, CDR1 is SNHLY, CDR2 FYNNEI. The CDR3 extends over 12 amino acids. The V end lost 2 bases, the J end lost 13 bases, and 14 bases lay between the germline ends. CDR3 in DNA: TGTGCCAGCAGTGAACTGGGAGGCGTTCCGTACTTC. Translation: CASSELGGVPYF.

This chain connects TRBV9 to TRBJ1-3; D unclear. The CDR3 is 16 amino acids. CDR1 and CDR2 from the germline V gene are SGDLS and YYNGEE. The ends were cut back, 0 bases at V and 4 bases at J, with 14 bases in the middle. The CDR3 is CASSVDLYGTGNTIYF. The CDR3 DNA sequence: TGTGCCAGCAGCGTAGATCTGTACGGTACCGGAAACACCATATATTTT.

This clone has a handful of counts. The chain couples TRBV30 to TRBJ2-2, with 12 bases lining up with TRBD2. Germline V gene lookup returns CDR1 GTSNPN and CDR2 SVGIG (reference sequence). The CDR3 spans 17 residues. The junction had 6 bases not matched to a gene; V was cut back by 3 bases and J by 1 base. This chain's CDR3 is CAWSAGLAGWNTGELFF. CDR3 nucleotide sequence: TGTGCCTGGAGCGCAGGACTAGCGGGATGGAACACCGGGGAGCTGTTTTTT.

The chain combines TRBV7-9 with TRBJ2-1; TRBD2 matches 10 bases. Germline-derived CDR1 and CDR2 are SEHNR and FQNEAQ (reference sequence). Germline trimming cut 6 bases from V and 7 bases from J; bases unmatched to any gene: 12. The CDR3 extends over 16 amino acids. CDR3 in DNA: TGTGCCAGCAGTCGACCGGGACTAGCGTATTCGAATGAGCAGTTCTTC. It specifies CASSRPGLAYSNEQFF.

This rearrangement joins TRBV7-9 to TRBJ1-5, with D perhaps TRBD1 (6 bases). CDR3 length equals 15 residues. Trimming pared 2 bases from V and 1 base from J, leaving 9 bases between. CDR1 and CDR2 from the germline V gene are SEHNR and FQNEAQ (reference sequence). CDR3 nucleotides: TGTGCCAGCAGCTTAAGGGGGGGAAGCAATCAGCCCCAGCATTTT. It codes for CASSLRGGSNQPQHF.

The V gene is TRBV7-9, the J gene TRBJ2-6; the match to TRBD1 covers 8 bases. The CDR3 is 15 residues long. The V and J ends lost 5 bases and 4 bases, in that order; junction bases with no gene match: 4. CDR1 is SEHNR and CDR2 is FQNEAQ in the germline V gene (reference sequence). The DNA of the CDR3 is TGTGCCAGCAGCCTCAGGGGGCAGGGGGCCAACGTCCTGACTTTC. Translated, it gives CASSLRGQGANVLTF.

This clone was counted a few times. This chain uses TRBV30 with TRBJ2-1; no definite D call. Germline CDR1 reads GTSNPN; CDR2 reads SVGIG (reference sequence). The V and J ends lost 8 bases and 0 bases respectively, with 11 bases between them. The CDR3 sequence is 13 residues long. The CDR3 coding sequence is TGTGCCCGCGCCATCAGCTCCTACAATGAGCAGTTCTTC. Protein product: CARAISSYNEQFF.

The chain carries TRBV9 and TRBJ1-6; no firm D call. Per germline, CDR1 SGDLS and CDR2 YYNGEE. The CDR3 is 15 residues long. Deletions cut 0 bases from V and 7 bases from J, with 11 bases between. The CDR3 region is CASSVGQWVNSPLHF. The CDR3 DNA sequence: TGTGCCAGCAGCGTAGGTCAATGGGTAAATTCACCCCTCCACTTT. Complete variable domain (other parts from reference TRBV9 and TRBJ1-6): DSGVTQTPKHLITATGQRVTLRCSPRSGDLSVYWYQQSLDQGLQFLIQYYNGEERAKGNILERFSAQQFPDLHSELNLSSLELGDSALYFCASSVGQWVNSPLHFGNGTRLTVT.

This clone has more than one count but fewer than ten. The chain carries TRBV28 and TRBJ1-1; D not certain. The germline V gene encodes CDR1 MDHEN and CDR2 SYDVKM. This CDR3 is 10 amino acids long. With 10 bases removed from V and 7 bases from J, the gap between germline ends came to 10 bases. The CDR3 loop is CATPDGEAFF. The DNA of the CDR3 is TGTGCCACCCCGGATGGTGAAGCTTTCTTT.

V gene TRBV15 combines with J gene TRBJ2-7; D might be TRBD2 (5 bases). Germline V gene sequence: CDR1 LNHNV, CDR2 YYDKDF (reference sequence). The CDR3 is made up of 16 amino acids. Trimming shortened V by 1 base and J by 0 bases, and 13 bases separated the two germline ends. The CDR3 nucleotides are TGTGCCACCAGCAGAGGTTCGTGGGAGAGCTCCTACGAGCAGTACTTC. Protein sequence: CATSRGSWESSYEQYF.

This clone was seen a handful of times. J is TRBJ2-2 and V is TRBV19, with 7 bases matching TRBD1. The V segment lost 7 bases and the J segment 2 bases; nucleotides outside the gene matches: 7. Germline lookup yields CDR1 LNHDA and CDR2 SQIVND (reference sequence). The CDR3 spans 15 residues. For the CDR3, the DNA is TGTGCCAGTAAAAGACAGGGACGAAACACCGGGGAGCTGTTTTTT. Amino acids: CASKRQGRNTGELFF.

This clone was detected a few times. This rearrangement joins TRBV4-1 to TRBJ2-1, with TRBD2 identical over 8 bases. The V gene end was trimmed by 1 base and the J gene end by 10 bases; junction bases not matched to a gene: 15. The CDR3 loop spans 17 amino acids. Germline V CDR1 and CDR2: MGHRA, YSYEKL. In DNA, the CDR3 is TGCGCCAGCAGCCAAGCCCCCCCGGGGTTAGCGGGATGGGAGCAGTTCTTC. It translates to CASSQAPPGLAGWEQFF.

The chain uses TRBV6-5 and TRBJ2-7; weak D call: TRBD2 (7 bases). The CDR3 is 14 residues long. V shed 0 bases and J shed 5 bases, with 11 bases lying between them. Germline V gene sequence: CDR1 MNHEY, CDR2 SVGAGI. For the CDR3, the DNA is TGTGCCAGCAGTTACTCGGCGGGGGCCCACGAGCAGTACTTC. It codes for CASSYSAGAHEQYF.

This clone occurred a few times. The CDR3, as DNA: TGTGCCAGCAAAAATCCTCGCGGCCCTGGGCCTGAAGCTTTCTTT. Translating gives CASKNPRGPGPEAFF. The V call is TRBV7-9, the J call TRBJ1-1; no reliable D call. There are 15 residues in the CDR3. V lost 7 bases and J lost 6, with 21 bases in between. CDR1 and CDR2 (germline): SEHNR, FQNEAQ (reference sequence).

The gene calls are TRBV7-6 and TRBJ1-4, with no clear D. V dropped 5 bases and J dropped 0 bases, with 13 bases sitting between them. The germline V gene has CDR1 SGHVS and CDR2 FNYEAQ. This CDR3 region has 16 residues. The CDR3, as DNA: TGTGCCAGCAGCACTAACCAGCCCGCAACTAATGAAAAACTGTTTTTT. As protein: CASSTNQPATNEKLFF.

The rearrangement joins TRBV2 to TRBJ1-5, with unresolved D. Trimming removed 11 bases from V and 2 bases from J, with 13 bases in between. The CDR3 contains 13 residues. Germline V gene sequence: CDR1 SNHLY, CDR2 FYNNEI. The CDR3 sequence: CALSRSGNQPQHF. The DNA for the CDR3 is TGTGCCTTGAGCCGTTCGGGCAATCAGCCCCAGCATTTT.

This clone turned up a few times. The chain uses TRBV4-3 and TRBJ2-7, with 7 bases fitting TRBD2. Germline assignment: CDR1 LGHNA and CDR2 YSLEER. The CDR3 consists of 14 residues. The ends lost 4 bases at V and 5 bases at J; junction bases unmatched: 8. The CDR3 here is CASSPVGRAHEQYF. DNA of the CDR3: TGCGCCAGCAGCCCCGTGGGGAGGGCTCACGAGCAGTACTTC.

V is TRBV7-2 and J is TRBJ1-5, with D possibly matching TRBD1 (5 bases). The CDR3 extends over 12 amino acids. V was cut by 5 bases and J by 8 bases, with 10 bases left in between. CDR1 is SGHTA, CDR2 FQGNSA, per germline. The CDR3 reads CASSDGGEPQHF. The CDR3 DNA is TGTGCCAGCAGCGACGGGGGAGAGCCCCAGCATTTT.

This clone was found a few times. The CDR3 sequence is CASIPPQFSYEQYF. CDR3 nucleotide sequence: TGTGCCAGCATCCCCCCCCAGTTCTCCTACGAGCAGTACTTC. This chain uses TRBV28 with TRBJ2-7; no clear D. This CDR3 region has 14 residues. The germline V gene encodes CDR1 MDHEN and CDR2 SYDVKM. With 7 bases removed from V and 0 bases from J, the gap between germline ends came to 13 bases.

This clone was observed a few times. This sequence joins TRBV25-1 and TRBJ2-1; TRBD1 agrees at 7 bases. The junction had 13 bases not matched to a gene; V was cut back by 10 bases and J by 1 base. The germline V gene encodes CDR1 MGHDK and CDR2 SYGVNS. The CDR3 length is 16 residues. This CDR3 is CATESNRGPSYNEQFF. For the CDR3, the DNA is TGTGCCACGGAAAGCAACAGGGGCCCATCCTACAATGAGCAGTTCTTC.

The chain uses TRBV28 and TRBJ1-1, with 9 bases identical to TRBD1. Unmatched junction bases numbered 8, after V lost 6 bases and J lost 6 bases. CDR1 and CDR2 from the germline V gene are MDHEN and SYDVKM. This CDR3 spans 14 amino acids. CDR3 coding DNA: TGTGCCAGCAGCCTGGACAGGGGAGGTGCTGAAGCTTTCTTT. As protein: CASSLDRGGAEAFF.